What follows are 25 T cell receptor beta chains derived from one specimen sequenced in a study of blood T cell repertoires in COVID-19. Produced via immunoSEQ multiplex PCR; TCRdb's table is partial and in-frame only. The data show fewer than 200,000 clones, 75% to 90% seen once. The sequencing sample was made of PBMCs or T cells enriched from blood (not recorded which). Receptor source: a woman between 50 and 59 years old who had recovered from COVID-19.

The chain joins TRBV5-1 to TRBJ2-2; D might be TRBD2 (5 bases). Trimming removed 4 bases from V and 1 base from J, with 23 bases in between. CDR1 and CDR2 from the germline V gene are SGHRS and YFSETQ. This CDR3 has 19 amino acids. The chain's CDR3 is CASSPSGVLGGQNTGELFF. Here the CDR3 DNA reads TGCGCCAGCAGCCCATCGGGCGTTTTGGGCGGGCAGAACACCGGGGAGCTGTTTTTT.

V gene TRBV2 combines with J gene TRBJ1-5; 8 bases are a match to TRBD1. The CDR3 sequence is 15 residues long. With V trimmed by 2 bases and J by 2 bases, 2 bases remained unmatched. The V gene's germline CDR1 is SNHLY and CDR2 FYNNEI. The CDR3 sequence is CASSEQGARNQPQHF. In DNA, the CDR3 is TGTGCCAGCAGTGAACAGGGGGCTCGCAATCAGCCCCAGCATTTT.

V and J are TRBV5-6 and TRBJ2-7; 7 bases agree with TRBD1. The trim removed 3 bases at V and 3 bases at J, leaving 3 bases unmatched. CDR1 SGHDT and CDR2 YYEEEE come from the germline V gene. CDR3 length equals 13 residues. The chain's CDR3 is CASSWTGVYEQYV. The CDR3 nucleotides are TGTGCCAGCAGCTGGACAGGAGTCTACGAGCAGTACGTC.

The gene calls are TRBV20-1 and TRBJ1-1, with 7 bases lining up with TRBD1. Germline lookup yields CDR1 DFQATT and CDR2 SNEGSKA (reference sequence). The CDR3 contains 11 residues. CDR3 DNA: TGCCTTCGTAGACAGGGAACTGAAGCTTTCTTT. The encoded protein is CLRRQGTEAFF.

V and J are TRBV7-2 and TRBJ1-2; the D is unclear. The CDR3 length is 13 residues. Germline-derived CDR1 and CDR2 are SGHTA and FQGNSA. V shed 3 bases and J shed 6 bases, with 11 bases lying between them. The CDR3 is CASSFGSGDGYTF. DNA of the CDR3: TGTGCCAGCAGCTTCGGCAGCGGTGATGGCTACACCTTC.

In this sample, this clone turned up a few times. The chain carries TRBV7-3 and TRBJ1-1; D perhaps matches TRBD1 (5 bases). CDR3 size: 13 residues. The V end was cut by 2 bases, the J end by 6 bases, with 10 bases between. In germline, CDR1 is SGHTA, CDR2 FQGTGA. CDR3 nucleotides: TGTGCCAGCAGCTTACAGGGTGGGGCTGAAGCTTTCTTT. Its protein is CASSLQGGAEAFF.

This clone was seen a handful of times. A read error may produce the germline difference seen at one junction end. The V gene is TRBV7-7, the J gene TRBJ2-2; possibly TRBD2 for D (6 bases). The CDR3 loop spans 14 amino acids. Germline CDR1 is SSHAT and CDR2 is FNYEAQ (reference sequence). CDR3 in DNA: TGTGCTAGCACCCCGGCGGGGCTAACCGGGGAGCTGTTTTTT. Translation: CASTPAGLTGELFF.

V usage is TRBV7-9 and J usage is TRBJ2-7; perhaps TRBD1 as D (6 bases). V was pared by 4 bases and J by 0 bases, with 16 bases between. This CDR3 spans 16 amino acids. The V gene's germline CDR1 is SEHNR and CDR2 FQNEAQ (reference sequence). The CDR3 here is CASSSTQGRVSYEQYV. Written as DNA, the CDR3 is TGTGCCAGCAGCTCCACACAGGGCAGGGTCTCCTACGAGCAGTACGTC.

V usage is TRBV28 and J usage is TRBJ2-2, with D possibly being TRBD2 (7 bases). There are 16 residues in the CDR3. Trimming stripped 5 bases from V and 6 bases from J, with 19 bases between. Per the germline V gene, CDR1 is MDHEN and CDR2 is SYDVKM. CDR3 residues: CASSTLWRGGAGELFF. The CDR3 DNA is TGTGCCAGCAGTACGTTATGGAGGGGGGGTGCCGGGGAGCTGTTTTTT.

The V and J genes are TRBV5-1 and TRBJ2-5; TRBD2 matches 12 bases. CDR3 length: 16 amino acids. Trimming cost V 4 bases and J 5 bases; bases outside gene matches: 9. CDR1 SGHRS and CDR2 YFSETQ come from the germline V gene. In DNA, the CDR3 is TGCGCCAGCAGCCCGCCTAGCGGGGGGGCGGTGGAGACCCAGTACTTC. Translation: CASSPPSGGAVETQYF.

The chain combines TRBV5-4 with TRBJ2-2; D is uncertain. This CDR3 has 15 amino acids. Per germline, CDR1 SGHNT and CDR2 YYREEE (reference sequence). V was clipped by 0 bases and J by 0 bases, with 6 bases between them. For the CDR3, the DNA is TGTGCCAGCAGCTTGGACACCACGAACACCGGGGAGCTGTTTTTT. This codes for CASSLDTTNTGELFF.

This chain uses TRBV2 with TRBJ1-2, with 10 bases that match TRBD1. The CDR3 has 15 residues. Trimming at V came to 6 bases and at J to 5 bases, leaving 9 bases not matched to a gene. Germline CDR1 SNHLY, CDR2 FYNNEI. As DNA, the CDR3 is TGTGCCAGCAGGGAACCGACAGGGGGCGATTATGGCTACACCTTC. Encoded protein: CASREPTGGDYGYTF.

The V gene is TRBV7-9, the J gene TRBJ2-2; D is ambiguous. Germline-derived CDR1 and CDR2 are SEHNR and FQNEAQ (reference sequence). CDR3 length: 16 amino acids. Between the trimmed V and J ends, which lost 1 base and 0 bases, there was a span of 9 bases. The CDR3 here is CASSLVGYSNTGELFF. The CDR3 DNA sequence: TGTGCCAGCAGCTTAGTGGGCTATTCGAACACCGGGGAGCTGTTTTTT.

The count of this clone is one. The rearrangement uses TRBV5-1 and TRBJ1-2, with D tentatively TRBD1 (6 bases). The CDR3 spans 15 residues. V gave up 3 bases and J gave up 6 bases, with 18 bases separating them. Germline-derived CDR1 and CDR2 are SGHRS and YFSETQ. CDR3 in amino acids: CASSYVRGGHDGYTF. The CDR3, as DNA: TGCGCCAGCAGCTACGTTAGGGGGGGCCATGATGGCTACACCTTC.

CDR3 sequence reads: CAWGGRRDRGTEKLFF. The CDR3 DNA reads as TGTGCCTGGGGAGGTAGGCGTGACAGGGGTACCGAAAAACTGTTTTTT. The chain links TRBV30 to TRBJ1-4, with 8 bases fitting TRBD1. This CDR3 has 16 amino acids. Per germline, CDR1 GTSNPN and CDR2 SVGIG (reference sequence). The trim removed 5 bases at V and 8 bases at J, leaving 16 bases unmatched.

The chain couples TRBV6-2 or TRBV6-3 to TRBJ1-1, with TRBD1 matching 7 bases. Germline CDR1 MNHEY, CDR2 SVGEGT. The CDR3 has 14 residues. J was trimmed by 4 bases and V by 5 bases; bases with no gene match: 7. DNA for the CDR3: TGTGCCAGCAGTGGGTTGAGGGGGCTCACTGAAGCTTTCTTT. It translates to CASSGLRGLTEAFF.

The chain joins TRBV28 to TRBJ1-4, with D perhaps TRBD1 (5 bases). The CDR3 totals 14 residues. Between the trimmed V and J ends, which lost 5 bases and 7 bases, there was a span of 14 bases. Looked up from germline, CDR1 is MDHEN and CDR2 is SYDVKM. Here the CDR3 DNA reads TGTGCCAGCAGTACTCCTCCTAGGGGTGAAAAACTGTTTTTT. It translates to CASSTPPRGEKLFF.

This rearrangement joins TRBV3-1 (or the pseudogene TRBV3-2) to TRBJ2-1; D is unresolved. The CDR3 has 13 amino acids. V was trimmed by 1 base and J by 6 bases, leaving 7 bases between them. CDR1 is LGHDT and CDR2 is YNNKEL in the germline V gene (reference sequence). The CDR3 nucleotides read TGTGCCAGCAGCCAAGGAACGAGCAATGAGCAGTTCTTC. Translated, it gives CASSQGTSNEQFF.

This chain uses TRBV28 with TRBJ1-3; TRBD1 matches 9 bases. The CDR3 is 15 residues long. Germline-derived CDR1 and CDR2 are MDHEN and SYDVKM. The ends lost 3 bases at V and 4 bases at J; junction bases unmatched: 4. This chain's CDR3 is CASSFGGTGGNTIYF. In nucleotides, the CDR3 is TGTGCCAGCAGTTTCGGTGGGACAGGGGGAAACACCATATATTTT.

This chain uses TRBV9 with TRBJ2-3, with 9 bases lining up with TRBD2. The V gene's germline CDR1 is SGDLS and CDR2 YYNGEE. The ends lost 1 base at V and 0 bases at J; junction bases unmatched: 0. The CDR3 sequence is 15 residues long. CDR3 loop: CASSVLAGSTDTQYF. CDR3 DNA: TGTGCCAGCAGCGTACTAGCGGGGAGCACAGATACGCAGTATTTT.

The chain links TRBV6-5 to TRBJ1-3; 7 nucleotides match TRBD1. The J segment lost 4 bases and the V segment lost 0 bases, leaving 3 bases of the junction unmatched. CDR1 and CDR2 from the germline V gene are MNHEY and SVGAGI. CDR3 length: 15 amino acids. For the CDR3, the DNA is TGTGCCAGCAGTTACTCGACAGGGTTGGGAAACACCATATATTTT. As protein: CASSYSTGLGNTIYF.

The V call is TRBV2, the J call TRBJ2-2; D may be TRBD1 (5 bases). Germline V gives CDR1 SNHLY, CDR2 FYNNEI. V lost 6 bases to trimming and J lost 1 base, with 15 bases between them. The length of the CDR3 is 16 residues. CDR3 in amino acids: CASRDWTTRNTGELFF. The CDR3 DNA follows: TGTGCCAGCAGAGACTGGACAACACGGAACACCGGGGAGCTGTTTTTT.

The rearrangement uses TRBV5-5 and TRBJ1-4; D unclear. Per the germline V gene, CDR1 is SGHKS and CDR2 is YYEKEE (reference sequence). The CDR3 loop spans 15 amino acids. V shed 3 bases and J shed 5 bases, with 14 bases lying between them. The CDR3 DNA is TGTGCCAGCAGCTCGAGGACTGATGGGAATGAAAAACTGTTTTTT. Translating gives CASSSRTDGNEKLFF.

The chain couples TRBV28 to TRBJ2-7, with a tentative D call TRBD2 (6 bases). CDR1 is MDHEN and CDR2 is SYDVKM in the germline V gene. The ends were cut back, 7 bases at V and 2 bases at J, with 15 bases in the middle. The CDR3 length is 14 residues. In DNA, the CDR3 is TGTGCCAGCAAAAAGGGAGGCCTGGCCTACGAGCAGTACGTC. Its protein product is CASKKGGLAYEQYV.

The genes are TRBV5-4 and TRBJ1-4, with D uncertain. Germline assignment: CDR1 SGHNT and CDR2 YYREEE (reference sequence). The CDR3 loop spans 13 amino acids. Trimming cost V 1 base and J 7 bases, with 8 bases left between them. The CDR3 sequence: CASSLLPGEKLFF. For the CDR3, the DNA is TGTGCCAGCAGCTTGCTGCCCGGTGAAAAACTGTTTTTT.